The following is a TCR beta chain sequence with its context. Using RNA transcripts as the source, TCR beta CDR3 regions were amplified. The primer set for the first-round RT-PCR of the TCR CDR3 was HTBI. A single record per CDR3 protein comes from TCRdb applying MiXCR to the multiplex PCR reads. The data contain approximately 420,000 distinct CDR3 sequences, roughly 15% of them singletons. The sample belongs to a study of T cells in Graves' hyperthyroidism and ophthalmopathy. The sample taken for sequencing was blood. This TCR came from a woman aged 18-29 years with Graves' hyperthyroidism.

CDR3 residues: CASRRGLEGYEQYF. The CDR3 coding sequence is TGTGCCAGCAGACGGGGACTCGAGGGCTACGAGCAGTACTTC. The chain links TRBV7-2 to TRBJ2-7, with TRBD2 as a possible D gene (6 bases). This CDR3 comprises 14 residues. The V and J ends lost 6 bases and 3 bases respectively, with 15 bases between them. Germline loops: CDR1 SGHTA, CDR2 FQGNSA.